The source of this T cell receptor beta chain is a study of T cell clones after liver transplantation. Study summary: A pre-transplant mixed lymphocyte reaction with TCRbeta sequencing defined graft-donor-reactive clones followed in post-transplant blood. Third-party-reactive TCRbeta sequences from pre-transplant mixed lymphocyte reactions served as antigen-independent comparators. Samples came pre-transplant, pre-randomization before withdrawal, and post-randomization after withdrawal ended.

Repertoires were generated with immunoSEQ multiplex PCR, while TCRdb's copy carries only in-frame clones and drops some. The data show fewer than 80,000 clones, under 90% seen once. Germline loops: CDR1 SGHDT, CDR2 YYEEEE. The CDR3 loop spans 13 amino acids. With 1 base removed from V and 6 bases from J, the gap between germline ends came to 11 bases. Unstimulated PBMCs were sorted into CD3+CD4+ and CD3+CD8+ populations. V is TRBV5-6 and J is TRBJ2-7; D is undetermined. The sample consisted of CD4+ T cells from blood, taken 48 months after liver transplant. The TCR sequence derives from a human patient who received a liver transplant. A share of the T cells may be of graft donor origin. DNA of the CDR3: TGTGCCAGCAGCTTGAGGGCTGGAGTCGAGCAGTACTTC. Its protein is CASSLRAGVEQYF.